Below, 10 T cell receptor beta chains from the same sample are listed, as sequenced in a study of shared clonotypes between healthy human individuals. The naive CD8 population came from CD45RO-negative cells selected for CCR7, without terminally differentiated effector memory CD45RA+ cells. Clones were sequenced by immunoSEQ multiplex PCR, and TCRdb holds only the in-frame ones, with some missing. The data hold about 610,000 clones, with around 96% observed a single time. Material: naive CD8+ T cells sorted from blood. The receptor set was obtained from a woman in her twenties or thirties in good health.

The CDR3 sequence is CASSPGGNNEQFF. The CDR3 bases are TGTGCCAGCAGTCCTGGGGGAAACAATGAGCAGTTCTTC. V is TRBV28 and J is TRBJ2-1, with D perhaps matching TRBD1 or TRBD2 (5 bases each). Germline V gives CDR1 MDHEN, CDR2 SYDVKM. The CDR3 loop spans 13 amino acids. V gave up 5 bases and J gave up 5 bases, with 10 bases separating them.

The rearrangement uses TRBV7-6 and TRBJ2-1; 13 bases map to TRBD2. CDR3 length: 16 residues. The junction had 6 bases not matched to a gene; V was cut back by 1 base and J by 9 bases. Looked up from germline, CDR1 is SGHVS and CDR2 is FNYEAQ. This CDR3 is CASSLEQLAGGGEQFF. The CDR3 bases are TGTGCCAGCAGCTTAGAACAACTAGCGGGAGGGGGTGAGCAGTTCTTC. The full variable domain, its missing parts supplied by reference TRBV7-6 and TRBJ2-1, is GAGVSQSPRYKVTKRGQDVALRCDPISGHVSLYWYRQALGQGPEFLTYFNYEAQQDKSGLPNDRFSAERPEGSISTLTIQRTEQRDSAMYRCASSLEQLAGGGEQFFGPGTRLTVL.

This chain uses TRBV27 with TRBJ1-1; 8 nucleotides agree with TRBD1. CDR3 length: 14 residues. The germline CDR1 and CDR2 sequences are MNHEY and SMNVEV (reference sequence). Trimming took 5 bases from V and 6 from J; bases not matched to a gene: 8. This CDR3 is CASSVTGGEAEAFF. The CDR3 DNA follows: TGTGCCAGCAGTGTAACAGGGGGAGAGGCTGAAGCTTTCTTT.

The J gene is TRBJ2-7, the V gene TRBV4-1, with D tentatively TRBD1 (6 bases). Trimming cost V 4 bases and J 0 bases, with 7 bases left between them. Germline CDR1 MGHRA, CDR2 YSYEKL. The CDR3 is 13 residues long. The CDR3 loop reads CASSPGDSYEQYF. As DNA, the CDR3 is TGCGCCAGCAGCCCAGGGGACTCCTACGAGCAGTACTTC.

The V gene is TRBV10-3, the J gene TRBJ2-1; 7 bases are shared with TRBD1. V lost 7 bases to trimming and J lost 3 bases; unmatched junction nucleotides: 3. Germline CDR1 is ENHRY and CDR2 is SYGVKD. The CDR3 is 13 residues long. CDR3 sequence (DNA): TGTGCCATCAACCGGGACAGCTACAATGAGCAGTTCTTC. Residues: CAINRDSYNEQFF.

CDR3 nucleotides: TGTGCCAGCTCACAAACAGGGTACTACGAGCAGTACTTC. It yields the protein CASSQTGYYEQYF. This chain uses TRBV18 with TRBJ2-7, with D tentatively TRBD1 (6 bases). V was clipped by 4 bases and J by 3 bases, with 10 bases between them. This CDR3 comprises 13 residues. Germline V gives CDR1 KGHSH, CDR2 LQKENI.

The chain combines TRBV6-5 with TRBJ2-7; D call uncertain. The CDR3 covers 13 residues. Germline loops: CDR1 MNHEY, CDR2 SVGAGI. With 0 bases removed from V and 4 bases from J, the gap between germline ends came to 7 bases. The CDR3 spells CASSYSAVYEQYF. The CDR3 nucleotides are TGTGCCAGCAGTTACTCGGCCGTTTACGAGCAGTACTTC.

This clone appeared a single time. This chain links TRBV6-5 with TRBJ2-7, with 7 bases matching TRBD2. This CDR3 comprises 12 residues. CDR1 and CDR2 (germline): MNHEY, SVGAGI. The ends lost 8 bases at V and 5 bases at J; junction bases unmatched: 6. CDR3 region: CASGRAGNEQYF. The CDR3 bases are TGTGCCAGCGGGAGGGCCGGTAACGAGCAGTACTTC.

The chain uses TRBV13 and TRBJ1-2; TRBD1 aligns across 8 bases. The junction had 6 bases not matched to a gene; V was cut back by 0 bases and J by 0 bases. This CDR3 is built from 17 residues. Germline CDR1 reads PRHDT; CDR2 reads FYEKMQ (reference sequence). CDR3 sequence reads: CASSLGTGEGPNYGYTF. The CDR3 DNA is TGTGCCAGCAGCTTAGGGACAGGGGAAGGCCCTAACTATGGCTACACCTTC.

This clone was observed a single time. Its ends do not fully match the called genes, so a read error is possible. The gene calls are TRBV6-5 and TRBJ2-3; no firm D call. The CDR3 runs 12 residues. Germline CDR1 is MNHEY and CDR2 is SVGAGI. The DNA for the CDR3 is TGTGCCAGCACCAGTGGTGGTAGGGCCTGGGATTTT. Translating gives CASTSGGRAWDF.